What follows are 7 T cell receptor beta chains derived from one specimen sequenced in a study of lymphopenia after photon versus proton radiotherapy. This table comes from immunoSEQ multiplex PCR, and its TCRdb copy is limited to in-frame clones, with some not included. The sample holds about 70,000 clones, under 95% seen once. This specimen consisted of peripheral blood, obtained from a patient treated with photon-based radiotherapy. These receptors all stem from a woman aged 40 to 50 with cholangiocarcinoma.

The sample holds one count of this clone. A read error is likely, as this CDR3 ends without the conserved phenylalanine or tryptophan. No DNA is shown, since the ends of the CDR3 on it are uncertain; the CDR3 is the one TCRdb lists. The gene calls are TRBV4-1 and TRBJ1-2; TRBD1 is taken as the D call from the table, unchecked against the DNA. The length of the CDR3 is 15 amino acids, counting both ends. Germline-derived CDR1 and CDR2 are MGHRA and YSYEKL. CDR3: CASSQDLNDRGRGAL.

The chain uses TRBV5-1 and TRBJ2-7; 7 bases are a match to TRBD1. Germline V CDR1 and CDR2: SGHRS, YFSETQ. The CDR3 is made up of 14 amino acids. V lost 7 bases to trimming and J lost 7 bases; unmatched junction nucleotides: 14. The CDR3 protein is CASSPGQFFEEQYF. DNA for the CDR3: TGCGCCAGCTCGCCGGGACAGTTCTTCGAAGAGCAGTACTTC.

The V gene is TRBV13, the J gene TRBJ2-7; TRBD1 matches at 8 bases. The germline gives CDR1 PRHDT, CDR2 FYEKMQ (reference sequence). V lost 10 bases and J lost 5; bases outside the gene matches: 13. The CDR3 has 14 residues. CDR3 DNA sequence: TGTGCCACCATTAGGGCAGGGGGCAAAAACGAGCAGTACTTC. This sequence encodes CATIRAGGKNEQYF.

The rearrangement uses TRBV20-1 and TRBJ2-1; D uncertain. The V and J ends lost 3 bases and 10 bases respectively, with 7 bases between them. This CDR3 region has 10 residues. Germline V gene lookup returns CDR1 DFQATT and CDR2 SNEGSKA (reference sequence). DNA for the CDR3: TGCAGTGCTAGTACTTGGGAGCAGTTCTTC. Translation gives CSASTWEQFF.

The CDR3: CASTGTQYF. As DNA, the CDR3 is TGCGCCAGCACCGGAACGCAGTATTTT. The chain uses TRBV10-1 and TRBJ2-3; D unclear. The CDR3 loop spans 9 amino acids. The germline gives CDR1 WNHNN, CDR2 SYGVQD (reference sequence). The V and J ends lost 7 bases and 9 bases respectively, with 5 bases between them.

V gene TRBV18 combines with J gene TRBJ1-1; a weak D match, TRBD1 (6 bases). Germline values: CDR1 KGHSH, CDR2 LQKENI. The CDR3 has 12 residues. V lost 6 bases, J lost 8 bases, and 13 bases lay in between. CDR3 coding DNA: TGTGCCAGCTCTCGGGGACAAATAGAAGCTTTCTTT. Translation: CASSRGQIEAFF.

This clone was recorded only once. V usage is TRBV2 and J usage is TRBJ2-6; D is undetermined. CDR1 and CDR2 from the germline V gene are SNHLY and FYNNEI. V dropped 6 bases and J dropped 1 base, with 1 base sitting between them. This CDR3 region has 12 residues. As DNA, the CDR3 is TGTGCCAGCAGGTCTGGGGCCAACGTCCTGACTTTC. It translates to CASRSGANVLTF.